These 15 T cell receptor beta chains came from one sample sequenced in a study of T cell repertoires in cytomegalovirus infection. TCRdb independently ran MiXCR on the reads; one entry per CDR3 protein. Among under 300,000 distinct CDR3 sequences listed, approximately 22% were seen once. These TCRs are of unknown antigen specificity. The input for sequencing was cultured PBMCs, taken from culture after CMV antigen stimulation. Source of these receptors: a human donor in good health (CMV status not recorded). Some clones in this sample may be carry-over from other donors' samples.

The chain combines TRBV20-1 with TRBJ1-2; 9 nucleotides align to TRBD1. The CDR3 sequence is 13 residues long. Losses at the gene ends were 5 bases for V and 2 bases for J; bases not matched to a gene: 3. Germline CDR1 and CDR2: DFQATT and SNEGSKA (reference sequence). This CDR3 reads CSAPGTGNYGYTF. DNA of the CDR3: TGCAGTGCTCCCGGGACAGGGAACTATGGCTACACCTTC.

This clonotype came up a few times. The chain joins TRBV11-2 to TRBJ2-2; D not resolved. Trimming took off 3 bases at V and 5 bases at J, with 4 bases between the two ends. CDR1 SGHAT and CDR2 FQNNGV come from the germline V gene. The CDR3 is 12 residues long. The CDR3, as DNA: TGTGCCAGCAGCTTTCAAACCGGGGAGCTGTTTTTT. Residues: CASSFQTGELFF.

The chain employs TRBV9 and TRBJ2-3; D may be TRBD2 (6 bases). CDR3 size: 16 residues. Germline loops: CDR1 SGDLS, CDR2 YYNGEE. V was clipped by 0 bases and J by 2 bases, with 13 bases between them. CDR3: CASSVGPGAVTDTQYF. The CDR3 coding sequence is TGTGCCAGCAGCGTAGGCCCGGGAGCGGTCACAGATACGCAGTATTTT. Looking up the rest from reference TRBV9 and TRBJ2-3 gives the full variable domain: DSGVTQTPKHLITATGQRVTLRCSPRSGDLSVYWYQQSLDQGLQFLIQYYNGEERAKGNILERFSAQQFPDLHSELNLSSLELGDSALYFCASSVGPGAVTDTQYFGPGTRLTVL.

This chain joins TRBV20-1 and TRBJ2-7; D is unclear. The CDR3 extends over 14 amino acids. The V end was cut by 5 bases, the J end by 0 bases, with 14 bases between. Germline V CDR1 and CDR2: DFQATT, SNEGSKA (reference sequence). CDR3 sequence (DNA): TGCAGTGCTCCTCCATGGCCAAGCTCCTACGAGCAGTACTTC. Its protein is CSAPPWPSSYEQYF.

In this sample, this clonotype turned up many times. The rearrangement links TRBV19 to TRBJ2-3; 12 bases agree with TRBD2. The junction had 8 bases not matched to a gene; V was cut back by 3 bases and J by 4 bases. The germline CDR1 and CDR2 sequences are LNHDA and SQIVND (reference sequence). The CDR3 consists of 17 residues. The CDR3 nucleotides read TGTGCCAGTAGTATGCCGAAGACTAGCGGGAGATCAGATACGCAGTATTTT. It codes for CASSMPKTSGRSDTQYF.

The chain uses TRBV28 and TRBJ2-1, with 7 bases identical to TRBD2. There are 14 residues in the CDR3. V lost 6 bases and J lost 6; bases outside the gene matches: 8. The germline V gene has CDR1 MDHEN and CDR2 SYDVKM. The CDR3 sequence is CASSSGLKVNEQFF. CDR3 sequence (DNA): TGTGCCAGCAGCTCGGGACTAAAAGTCAATGAGCAGTTCTTC.

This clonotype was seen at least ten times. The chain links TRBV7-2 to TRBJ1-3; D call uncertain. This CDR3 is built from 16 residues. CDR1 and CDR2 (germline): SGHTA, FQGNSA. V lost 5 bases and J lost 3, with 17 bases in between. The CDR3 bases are TGTGCCAGCAGCCCCCGCCCCGGCCAAGGTGGAAACACCATATATTTT. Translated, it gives CASSPRPGQGGNTIYF.

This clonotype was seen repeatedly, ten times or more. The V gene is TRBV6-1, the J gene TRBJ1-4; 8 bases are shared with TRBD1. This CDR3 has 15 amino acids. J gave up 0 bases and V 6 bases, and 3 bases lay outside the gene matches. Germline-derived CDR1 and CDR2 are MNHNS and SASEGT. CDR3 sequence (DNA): TGTGCCAGCAGGAACAGGGGGGCAACTAATGAAAAACTGTTTTTT. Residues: CASRNRGATNEKLFF.

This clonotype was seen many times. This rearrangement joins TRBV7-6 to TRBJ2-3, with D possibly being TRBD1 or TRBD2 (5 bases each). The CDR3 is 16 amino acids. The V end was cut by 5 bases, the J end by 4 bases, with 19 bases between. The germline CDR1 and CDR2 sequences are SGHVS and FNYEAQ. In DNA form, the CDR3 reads TGTGCCAGCAGCCCCAATCTTGGGACCCCGGCAGATACGCAGTATTTT. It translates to CASSPNLGTPADTQYF.

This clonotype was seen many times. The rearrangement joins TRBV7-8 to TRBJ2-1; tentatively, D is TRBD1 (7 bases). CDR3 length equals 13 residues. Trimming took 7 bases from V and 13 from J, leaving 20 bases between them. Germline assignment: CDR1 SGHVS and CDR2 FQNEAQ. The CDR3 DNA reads TGTGCCAGCAACCCAGGGGGACGGGACTTACAGTTCTTC. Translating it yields CASNPGGRDLQFF. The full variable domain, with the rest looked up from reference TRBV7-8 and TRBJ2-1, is GAGVSQSPRYKVAKRGQDVALRCDPISGHVSLFWYQQALGQGPEFLTYFQNEAQLDKSGLPSDRFFAERPEGSVSTLKIQRTQQEDSAVYLCASNPGGRDLQFFGPGTRLTVL.

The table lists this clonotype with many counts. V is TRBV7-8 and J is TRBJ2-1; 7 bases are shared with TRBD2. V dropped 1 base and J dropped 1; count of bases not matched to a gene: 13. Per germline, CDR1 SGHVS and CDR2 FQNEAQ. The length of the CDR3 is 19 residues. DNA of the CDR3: TGTGCCAGCAGCTTAGAACTAGCGACTGCCCTTGGATCCTACAATGAGCAGTTCTTC. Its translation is CASSLELATALGSYNEQFF.

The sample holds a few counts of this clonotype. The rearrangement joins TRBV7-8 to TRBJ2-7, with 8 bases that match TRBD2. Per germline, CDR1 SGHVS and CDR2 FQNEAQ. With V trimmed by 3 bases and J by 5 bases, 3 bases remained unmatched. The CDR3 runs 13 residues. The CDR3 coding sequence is TGTGCCAGCAGCTTTTCGGGGGGGGACGAGCAGTACTTC. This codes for CASSFSGGDEQYF. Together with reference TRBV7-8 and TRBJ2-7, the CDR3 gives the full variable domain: GAGVSQSPRYKVAKRGQDVALRCDPISGHVSLFWYQQALGQGPEFLTYFQNEAQLDKSGLPSDRFFAERPEGSVSTLKIQRTQQEDSAVYLCASSFSGGDEQYFGPGTRLTVT.

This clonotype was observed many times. The CDR3 reads CASSQEDFYNEQFF. The CDR3, as DNA: TGCGCCAGCAGCCAAGAGGACTTCTACAATGAGCAGTTCTTC. The chain has TRBV4-1 and TRBJ2-1; D is possibly TRBD2 (5 bases). The CDR3 totals 14 residues. V was pared by 0 bases and J by 3 bases, with 6 bases between. Germline CDR1 MGHRA, CDR2 YSYEKL.

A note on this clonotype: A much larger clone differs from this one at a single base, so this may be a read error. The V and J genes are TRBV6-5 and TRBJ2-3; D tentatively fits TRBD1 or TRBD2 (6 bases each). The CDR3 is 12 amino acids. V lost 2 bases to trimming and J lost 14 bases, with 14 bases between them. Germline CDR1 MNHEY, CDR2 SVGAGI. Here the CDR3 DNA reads TGTGCCAGCAGTTACGGAGGGGGGCGGGCGTATTTT. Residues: CASSYGGGRAYF.

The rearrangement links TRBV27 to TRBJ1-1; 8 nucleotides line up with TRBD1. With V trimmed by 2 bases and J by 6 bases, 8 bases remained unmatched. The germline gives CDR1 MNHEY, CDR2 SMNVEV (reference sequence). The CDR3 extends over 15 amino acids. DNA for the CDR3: TGTGCCAGCAGTTTAGGGGTGACAGGGGAGTCTGAAGCTTTCTTT. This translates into CASSLGVTGESEAFF.